Shown below are 2 T cell receptor beta chains from a single sample sequenced in a study of OX40 agonist ivuxolimab in advanced cancers. TCRdb's copy holds only in-frame clones and misses some; the assay was immunoSEQ multiplex PCR. The table has tens of thousands of clones, about 94% seen once. The source was CD4+ or CD8+ T cells sorted from blood, collected in a trial of the OX40 agonist ivuxolimab. The source is an adult with an advanced solid tumor such as melanoma, head and neck, liver or kidney cancer.

J is TRBJ2-7 and V is TRBV28; D is perhaps TRBD2 (5 bases). V was clipped by 1 base and J by 7 bases, with 14 bases between them. The V gene's germline CDR1 is MDHEN and CDR2 SYDVKM. The CDR3 covers 14 residues. The CDR3: CASSLSYYGGEQYF. The CDR3, as DNA: TGTGCCAGCAGTTTATCCTACTACGGAGGAGAGCAGTACTTC. The full variable domain, in which reference TRBV28 and TRBJ2-7 provide the parts outside the CDR3, is DVKVTQSSRYLVKRTGEKVFLECVQDMDHENMFWYRQDPGLGLRLIYFSYDVKMKEKGDIPEGYSVSREKKERFSLILESASTNQTSMYLCASSLSYYGGEQYFGPGTRLTVT.

This chain uses TRBV6-5 with TRBJ2-7; D gene ambiguous. Trimming took 5 bases from V and 1 from J, leaving 9 bases between them. Germline assignment: CDR1 MNHEY and CDR2 SVGAGI. This CDR3 spans 13 amino acids. CDR3 sequence (DNA): TGTGCCAGCAGTCTCCAGAGGTCCTACGAGCAGTACTTC. Translating it yields CASSLQRSYEQYF.